The 7 T cell receptor beta chains reported below all come from one sample, sequenced in a study of Ad26.COV2.S vaccination and SARS-CoV-2 variants. Specified treatment: over 15 received Ad26.COV2.S at low or high dose, single or two shots; about five received placebo; per-sample allocation not given. Each sample was drawn 63 days after the first injection (of vaccine or placebo). Sequencing was performed with immunoSEQ multiplex PCR; in TCRdb, only in-frame clones are kept and a portion is missing. The sample contains approximately 400,000 clones, roughly four fifths of which appear only once. Source: peripheral blood, taken in a trial of Ad26.COV2.S vaccine versus placebo. The origin of the receptors is a person between 18 and 59 years old who received the Ad26.COV2.S COVID-19 vaccine or a placebo.

The CDR3 sequence: CASSIYPRTGVGNSPLHF. The DNA for the CDR3 is TGTGCCAGTAGTATATACCCTCGGACAGGGGTAGGTAATTCACCCCTCCACTTT. The chain couples TRBV19 to TRBJ1-6; 9 positions match TRBD1. Germline V gene lookup returns CDR1 LNHDA and CDR2 SQIVND (reference sequence). This CDR3 comprises 18 residues. The junction had 11 bases not matched to a gene; V was cut back by 2 bases and J by 6 bases. The full variable domain, its missing parts supplied by reference TRBV19 and TRBJ1-6, is DGGITQSPKYLFRKEGQNVTLSCEQNLNHDAMYWYRQDPGQGLRLIYYSQIVNDFQKGDIAEGYSVSREKKESFPLTVTSAQKNPTAFYLCASSIYPRTGVGNSPLHFGNGTRLTVT.

In its sample, this clone was seen once. The chain combines TRBV2 with TRBJ1-3; D possibly corresponds to TRBD1 (5 bases). CDR1 is SNHLY, CDR2 FYNNEI, per germline. The length of the CDR3 is 14 residues. Trimming removed 7 bases from V and 4 bases from J, with 14 bases in between. The CDR3 protein is CASTYPGDGNTIYF. CDR3 sequence (DNA): TGTGCCAGCACCTACCCGGGGGACGGAAACACCATATATTTT.

The V call is TRBV12-2, the J call TRBJ1-2; TRBD1 is the table's D call and was not checked against the DNA. TRBV12-2 is a known pseudogene. This CDR3 is 15 amino acids long. The CDR3 region has the DNA TGTGCAAGTCGCTTGGCGGGACAGCCACTCTATGGCTACACCTTC. Protein sequence: CASRLAGQPLYGYTF.

In the case of this clone: This same CDR3 is encoded by further DNA sequences in the sample. The V and J genes are TRBV18 and TRBJ2-3; D not certain. The CDR3 extends over 13 amino acids. The V end was cut by 4 bases, the J end by 2 bases, with 7 bases between. The germline gives CDR1 KGHSH, CDR2 LQKENI. The chain's CDR3 is CASSRSSTDTQYF. The CDR3 nucleotides read TGTGCCAGCTCACGATCATCCACAGATACGCAGTATTTT.

This chain links TRBV10-3 with TRBJ1-2; D remains ambiguous. Germline-derived CDR1 and CDR2 are ENHRY and SYGVKD. The CDR3 runs 13 residues. V dropped 4 bases and J dropped 1 base, with 7 bases sitting between them. The CDR3 here is CAISGKLNYGYTF. The DNA of the CDR3 is TGTGCCATCAGTGGTAAGCTTAACTATGGCTACACCTTC.

The chain is built from TRBV7-9 and TRBJ2-7; D assignment may be TRBD1 or TRBD2 (5 bases each). The CDR3 is 15 amino acids. CDR1 is SEHNR, CDR2 FQNEAQ, per germline (reference sequence). Trimming removed 4 bases from V and 5 bases from J, with 18 bases in between. The CDR3 DNA is TGTGCCAGCAGCTCTAGGTTGGGACCTGGGCACGAGCAGTACTTC. Amino acids: CASSSRLGPGHEQYF.

V is TRBV30 and J is TRBJ1-2, with D tentatively TRBD1 (6 bases). This CDR3 comprises 12 residues. The V and J ends lost 3 bases and 8 bases respectively, with 13 bases between them. From germline, CDR1 is GTSNPN and CDR2 SVGIG (reference sequence). The CDR3 sequence is CAWSYRVMGYTF. CDR3 coding DNA: TGTGCCTGGAGCTACAGGGTGATGGGCTACACCTTC.